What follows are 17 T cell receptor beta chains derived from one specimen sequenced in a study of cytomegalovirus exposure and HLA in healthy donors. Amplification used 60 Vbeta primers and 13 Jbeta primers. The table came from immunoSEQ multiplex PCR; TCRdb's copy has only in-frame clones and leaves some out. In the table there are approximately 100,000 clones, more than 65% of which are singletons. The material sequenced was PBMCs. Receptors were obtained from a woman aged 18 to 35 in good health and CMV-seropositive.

CDR3: CASSFKPAPPHGYTF. CDR3 bases: TGTGCCAGCAGCTTCAAGCCCGCGCCCCCTCATGGCTACACCTTC. The chain has TRBV7-2 and TRBJ1-2; D not resolved. This CDR3 has 15 residues. V gave up 3 bases and J gave up 6 bases, with 17 bases separating them. Germline CDR1 is SGHTA and CDR2 is FQGNSA.

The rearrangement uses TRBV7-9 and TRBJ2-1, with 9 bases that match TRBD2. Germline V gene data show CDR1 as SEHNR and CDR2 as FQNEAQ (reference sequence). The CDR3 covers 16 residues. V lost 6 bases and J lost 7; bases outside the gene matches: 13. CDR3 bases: TGTGCCAGCAGTTCAACCAGGGCTAGCGGGGAGAATGAGCAGTTCTTC. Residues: CASSSTRASGENEQFF.

The CDR3 sequence: CASSPVPSDRAFF. As DNA, the CDR3 is TGTGCCAGCAGCCCCGTTCCTTCGGACAGAGCTTTCTTT. The chain recombines TRBV7-9 with TRBJ1-1, with TRBD1 as a possible D gene (6 bases). The CDR3 length is 13 residues. The germline CDR1 and CDR2 sequences are SEHNR and FQNEAQ (reference sequence). V was clipped by 5 bases and J by 10 bases, with 17 bases between them.

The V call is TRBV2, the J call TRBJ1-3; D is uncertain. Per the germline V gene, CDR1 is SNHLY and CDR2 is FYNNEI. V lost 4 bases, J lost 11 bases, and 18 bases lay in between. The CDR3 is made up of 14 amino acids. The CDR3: CASSGVRRDVAIYF. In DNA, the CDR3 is TGTGCCAGCAGTGGGGTCAGGCGAGACGTGGCCATATATTTT.

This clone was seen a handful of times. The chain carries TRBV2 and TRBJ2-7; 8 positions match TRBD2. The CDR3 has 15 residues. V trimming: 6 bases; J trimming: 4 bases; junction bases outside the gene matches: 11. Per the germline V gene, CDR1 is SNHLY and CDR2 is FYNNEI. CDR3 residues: CASSLGGGPTYEQYF. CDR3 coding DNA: TGTGCCAGCAGCCTCGGGGGGGGCCCAACTTACGAGCAGTACTTC.

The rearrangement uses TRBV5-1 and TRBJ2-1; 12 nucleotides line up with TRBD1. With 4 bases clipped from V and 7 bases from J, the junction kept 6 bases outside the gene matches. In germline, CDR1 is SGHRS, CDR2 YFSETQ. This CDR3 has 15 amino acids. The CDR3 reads CASSTGTGGLNEQFF. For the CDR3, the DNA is TGCGCCAGCAGCACCGGGACAGGGGGCTTGAATGAGCAGTTCTTC.

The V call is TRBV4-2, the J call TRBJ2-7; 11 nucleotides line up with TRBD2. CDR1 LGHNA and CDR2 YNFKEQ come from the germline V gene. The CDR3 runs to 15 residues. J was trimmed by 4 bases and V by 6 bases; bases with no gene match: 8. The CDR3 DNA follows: TGTGCCAGCAGGGCAACCGGGACTAGCGGTTACGAGCAGTACTTC. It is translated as CASRATGTSGYEQYF.

CDR3 nucleotides: TGTGCCAGCAGCTTAGGTCCTCCCTCCTACAATGAGCAGTTCTTC. Protein sequence: CASSLGPPSYNEQFF. The rearrangement joins TRBV11-3 to TRBJ2-1; no clear D. Germline-derived CDR1 and CDR2 are SGHNT and YENEEA. The CDR3 covers 15 residues. The germline V and J ends were trimmed by 1 base and 0 bases, with 7 bases remaining between them.

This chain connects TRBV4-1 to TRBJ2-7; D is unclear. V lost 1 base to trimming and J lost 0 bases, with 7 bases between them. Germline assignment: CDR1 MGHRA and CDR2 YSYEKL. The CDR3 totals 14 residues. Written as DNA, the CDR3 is TGCGCCAGCAGCCAAGCTAGTAGCTCCTACGAGCAGTACTTC. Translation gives CASSQASSSYEQYF.

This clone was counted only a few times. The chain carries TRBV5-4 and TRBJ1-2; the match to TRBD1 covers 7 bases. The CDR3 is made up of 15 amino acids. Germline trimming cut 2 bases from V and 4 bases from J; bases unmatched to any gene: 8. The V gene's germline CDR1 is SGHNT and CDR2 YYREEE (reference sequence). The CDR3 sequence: CASSFGSQGVYGYTF. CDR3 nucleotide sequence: TGTGCCAGCAGCTTCGGTTCCCAGGGGGTCTATGGCTACACCTTC.

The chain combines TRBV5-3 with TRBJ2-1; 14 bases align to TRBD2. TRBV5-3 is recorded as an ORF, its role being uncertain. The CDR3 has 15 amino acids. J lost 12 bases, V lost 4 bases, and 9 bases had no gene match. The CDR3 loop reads CARSTPGLAGALQFF. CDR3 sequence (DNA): TGTGCCAGAAGCACCCCGGGACTAGCGGGAGCCTTGCAGTTCTTC.

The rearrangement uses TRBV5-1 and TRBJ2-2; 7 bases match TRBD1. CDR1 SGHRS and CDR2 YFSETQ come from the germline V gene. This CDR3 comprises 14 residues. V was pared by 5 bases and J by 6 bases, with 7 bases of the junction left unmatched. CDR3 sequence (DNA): TGCGCCAGCAGTTATCCCACAGGGGCCGGGGAGCTGTTTTTT. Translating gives CASSYPTGAGELFF. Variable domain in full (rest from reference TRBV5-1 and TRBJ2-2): KAGVTQTPRYLIKTRGQQVTLSCSPISGHRSVSWYQQTPGQGLQFLFEYFSETQRNKGNFPGRFSGRQFSNSRSEMNVSTLELGDSALYLCASSYPTGAGELFFGEGSRLTVL.

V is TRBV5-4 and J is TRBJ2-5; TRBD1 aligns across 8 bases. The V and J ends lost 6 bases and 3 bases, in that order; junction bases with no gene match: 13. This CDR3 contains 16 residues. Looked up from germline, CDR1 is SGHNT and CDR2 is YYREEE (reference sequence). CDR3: CASTTGSGGWEETQYF. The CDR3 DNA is TGTGCCAGCACCACGGGCTCAGGGGGCTGGGAAGAGACCCAGTACTTC.

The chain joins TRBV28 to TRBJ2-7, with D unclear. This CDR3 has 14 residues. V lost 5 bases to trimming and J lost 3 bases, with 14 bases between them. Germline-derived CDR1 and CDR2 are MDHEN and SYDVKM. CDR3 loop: CASSIPGSDYEQYF. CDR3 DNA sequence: TGTGCCAGCAGTATCCCCGGGTCGGACTACGAGCAGTACTTC.

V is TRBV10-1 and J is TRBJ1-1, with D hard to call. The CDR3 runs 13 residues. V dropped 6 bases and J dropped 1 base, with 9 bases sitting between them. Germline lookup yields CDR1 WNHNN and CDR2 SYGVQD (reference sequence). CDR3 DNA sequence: TGCGCCAGCAGCGCTATAAAGAACACTGAAGCTTTCTTT. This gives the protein CASSAIKNTEAFF.

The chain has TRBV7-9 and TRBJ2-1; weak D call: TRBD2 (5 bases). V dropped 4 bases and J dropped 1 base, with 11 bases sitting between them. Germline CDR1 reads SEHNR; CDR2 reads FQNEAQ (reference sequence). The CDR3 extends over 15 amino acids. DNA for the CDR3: TGTGCCAGCAGCTCGTGGGGAGAGTCCTACAATGAGCAGTTCTTC. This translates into CASSSWGESYNEQFF.

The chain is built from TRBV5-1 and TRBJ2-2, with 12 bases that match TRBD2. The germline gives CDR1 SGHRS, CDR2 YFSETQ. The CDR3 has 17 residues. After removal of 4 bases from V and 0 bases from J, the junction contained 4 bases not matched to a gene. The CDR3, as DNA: TGCGCCAGCAGCCTTCGGACTAGCGGGACGAACACCGGGGAGCTGTTTTTT. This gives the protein CASSLRTSGTNTGELFF.